These T cell receptor beta chains were read from a single sample in a study of blood T cells in healthy people across ages. One entry per CDR3 protein results from TCRdb running MiXCR on the 5' RACE reads. The sample has roughly 650,000 distinct CDR3 sequences, roughly 30% seen once. What was sequenced was blood. These receptors came from a woman over 75 in good health. CDR3s include the opening cysteine and the closing phenylalanine or tryptophan. D genes are given only for firm matches. Clone size appears in some rows only: once, few, many, or a class for an expanded clone.

j_call cdr3_length v_call d_call clone_size cdr3_aa cdr3_nt
TRBJ2-5 14 TRBV5-1 TRBD1 many CASSLGDSRETQYF TGCGCCAGCAGCTTGGGGGACAGCCGAGAGACCCAGTACTTC
TRBJ1-2 13 TRBV29-1 . . CSVESGKNYDYTF TGCAGTGTTGAATCCGGGAAGAACTATGACTACACCTTC
TRBJ2-6 16 TRBV9 . many CASSVGEASGANVLTF TGTGCCAGCAGCGTAGGAGAAGCCTCTGGGGCCAACGTCCTGACTTTC
TRBJ2-3 15 TRBV25-1 . . CASSVPEGNTDTQYF TGTGCCAGCAGTGTACCCGAGGGGAACACAGATACGCAGTATTTT
TRBJ1-4 16 TRBV25-1 . . CASSDVGPRANEKLFF TGTGCCAGCAGTGATGTCGGGCCCCGAGCTAATGAAAAACTGTTTTTT
TRBJ2-7 14 TRBV28 TRBD1 . CASKGQGLCYEQYF TGTGCCAGCAAAGGACAGGGACTTTGCTACGAGCAGTACTTC
TRBJ1-5 15 TRBV6-5 TRBD1 many CASSTGTGSNQPQHF TGTGCCAGCAGCACTGGGACAGGGAGCAATCAGCCCCAGCATTTT
TRBJ1-1 13 TRBV15 . few CATSRGGPGEAFF TGTGCCACCAGCAGAGGAGGGCCAGGTGAAGCTTTCTTT
TRBJ1-5 15 TRBV12-3/TRBV12-4 TRBD1 . CASSPSGTENQPQHF TGTGCCAGCAGTCCCTCCGGGACAGAAAATCAGCCCCAGCATTTT
TRBJ1-5 13 TRBV30 TRBD1 many CAWSPGGEQPQHF TGTGCCTGGAGCCCAGGGGGGGAACAGCCCCAGCATTTT
TRBJ2-3 16 TRBV19 . few CASSILQGNGGTTQYF TGTGCCAGTAGTATACTACAGGGAAACGGGGGTACGACGCAGTATTTT
TRBJ2-5 15 TRBV7-2 TRBD1 many CASSLDGRGTETQYF TGTGCCAGCAGCTTAGATGGCAGGGGGACGGAGACCCAGTACTTC
TRBJ2-5 15 TRBV20-1 TRBD1 many CSVGLAGGLRETQYF TGCAGTGTGGGGCTCGCAGGGGGCCTGAGAGAGACCCAGTACTTC
TRBJ1-6 15 TRBV4-3 . many CASSQGARVNSPLHF TGCGCCAGCAGCCAAGGAGCTAGAGTTAATTCACCCCTCCACTTT
TRBJ1-1 14 TRBV19 . . CASSIDRVGTEAFF TGTGCCAGTAGTATAGACAGGGTCGGAACTGAAGCTTTCTTT
TRBJ1-2 13 TRBV9 TRBD1 many CASSARQGYGYTF TGTGCCAGCAGCGCAAGACAGGGATATGGCTACACCTTC
TRBJ2-5 11 TRBV7-9 . many CASTFKETQYF TGTGCCAGCACCTTTAAGGAGACCCAGTACTTC
TRBJ1-1 15 TRBV18 . few CASSKTADMNTEAFF TGTGCCAGCTCAAAAACAGCAGATATGAACACTGAAGCTTTCTTT
TRBJ2-1 14 TRBV7-9 . . CASSAGGGQDEQFF TGTGCCAGCAGCGCAGGGGGGGGGCAGGATGAGCAGTTCTTC
TRBJ2-5 15 TRBV4-2 TRBD2 . CASSQVIAGVDAQYF TGTGCCAGCAGCCAAGTTATAGCGGGGGTTGACGCCCAGTACTTC
TRBJ2-3 16 TRBV5-1 . few CASSLGDSGSTDTQYF TGCGCCAGCAGCTTGGGCGATAGCGGTAGCACAGATACGCAGTATTTT
TRBJ2-3 19 TRBV20-1 TRBD2 . CSARPGLAGGIARPDTRYF TGCAGTGCCCGCCCGGGCCTAGCGGGGGGGATAGCAAGGCCAGATACGCGGTATTTT
TRBJ2-2 15 TRBV7-3 TRBD2 . CASSSSGLNTGELFF TGTGCCAGCAGCTCTAGCGGCCTGAACACCGGGGAGCTGTTTTTT
TRBJ1-2 14 TRBV20-1 TRBD1 . CSAGRGQLNYGYTF TGCAGTGCTGGGAGGGGGCAGCTTAACTATGGCTACACCTTC
TRBJ2-1 15 TRBV7-2 . many CASSFGLSSYNEQFF TGTGCCAGCAGCTTCGGCTTGAGCTCCTACAATGAGCAGTTCTTC
TRBJ2-4 16 TRBV5-1 TRBD1 . CASSSGGTGRGDIQYF TGCGCCAGCAGCTCCGGGGGGACAGGGCGGGGAGACATTCAGTACTTC
TRBJ1-1 14 TRBV3-1 . few CASSPRGTNTEAFF TGTGCCAGCAGCCCCAGAGGGACGAACACTGAAGCTTTCTTT
TRBJ2-1 15 TRBV7-2 . many CASSPAMEPYNEQFF TGTGCCAGCAGTCCCGCCATGGAACCCTACAATGAGCAGTTCTTC
TRBJ1-2 13 TRBV29-1 . many CSVRTQGGYGYTF TGCAGCGTAAGAACCCAGGGCGGCTATGGCTACACCTTC
TRBJ2-3 15 TRBV18 . many CASSNQVRSTDTQYF TGTGCCAGCTCAAACCAGGTTAGGAGCACAGATACGCAGTATTTT
TRBJ2-1 15 TRBV10-3 TRBD2 many CAISGLAGGLDEQFF TGTGCCATCAGTGGCCTCGCGGGGGGCCTCGATGAGCAGTTCTTC
TRBJ1-1 15 TRBV6-2/TRBV6-3 . few CASSYSTARHTEAFF TGTGCCAGCAGTTACTCGACGGCCAGGCACACTGAAGCTTTCTTT
TRBJ1-5 15 TRBV6-6 . few CASSYFAGVNQPQHF TGTGCCAGCAGTTACTTTGCAGGGGTTAATCAGCCCCAGCATTTT
TRBJ2-1 14 TRBV7-3 . many CASSFGGDYNEQFF TGTGCCAGCAGCTTCGGAGGGGATTACAATGAGCAGTTCTTC
TRBJ2-7 17 TRBV20-1 TRBD2 few CSAHRASGGARTYEQYF TGCAGTGCCCACCGGGCTAGCGGGGGGGCGAGAACCTACGAGCAGTACTTC
TRBJ2-3 12 TRBV27 . many CASSPLDDTQYF TGTGCCAGCAGCCCTCTTGACGATACGCAGTATTTT
TRBJ1-5 15 TRBV4-2 TRBD1 many CASSQEGQYNQPQHF TGTGCCAGCAGCCAAGAGGGACAGTACAATCAGCCCCAGCATTTT
TRBJ1-5 14 TRBV28 TRBD1 . CASSFGTGTQPQHF TGTGCCAGCAGTTTCGGGACAGGGACCCAGCCCCAGCATTTT
TRBJ2-3 17 TRBV6-1 TRBD2 few CASSEGGLAGGSDTQYF TGTGCCAGCAGTGAAGGCGGGTTAGCGGGGGGAAGTGATACGCAGTATTTT
TRBJ1-1 15 TRBV5-1 TRBD1 many CASSLAVQGGTEAFF TGCGCCAGCAGCTTGGCAGTCCAGGGGGGTACTGAAGCTTTCTTT
TRBJ2-1 14 TRBV20-1 . . CSANPGLGYNEQFF TGCAGTGCAAACCCCGGGCTGGGCTACAATGAGCAGTTCTTC
TRBJ2-5 9 TRBV3-1 . . CAVGEAQYF TGTGCCGTCGGGGAGGCACAGTACTTC
TRBJ2-3 15 TRBV20-1 . . CSARAPGPNTDTQYF TGCAGTGCTAGAGCACCGGGACCGAACACAGATACGCAGTATTTT
TRBJ2-3 16 TRBV14 TRBD1 many CASSQGRTGIMNTQYF TGTGCCAGCAGCCAAGGGCGGACAGGGATCATGAATACGCAGTATTTT
TRBJ2-6 17 TRBV4-2 . . CASSESAGSTGTNVLTF TGTGCCAGCAGCGAAAGCGCAGGGTCCACTGGGACCAACGTCCTGACTTTC
TRBJ1-5 13 TRBV7-2 . many CASSRDKNQPQHF TGTGCCAGCAGCCGGGACAAAAATCAGCCCCAGCATTTT
TRBJ1-2 15 TRBV4-3 . many CASSQDGQGVYGYTF TGCGCCAGCAGCCAAGACGGGCAGGGAGTCTATGGCTACACCTTC
TRBJ2-1 14 TRBV30 . few CAWSVLEDYNEQFF TGTGCCTGGAGTGTACTTGAGGATTACAATGAGCAGTTCTTC
TRBJ2-1 13 TRBV7-2 TRBD1 many CAGGQGAGDEQFF TGTGCCGGAGGACAGGGGGCCGGCGATGAGCAGTTCTTC
TRBJ1-6 17 TRBV30 . . CAWSPRGRSSYNSPLHF TGTGCCTGGAGCCCCAGGGGCAGGAGCTCCTATAATTCACCCCTCCACTTT
TRBJ2-3 13 TRBV20-1 . many CSARPLSTDTQYF TGCAGTGCTAGGCCACTCAGCACAGATACGCAGTATTTT
TRBJ2-7 14 TRBV20-1 . . CSAKSPIWVYEQYF TGCAGTGCCAAGAGCCCGATATGGGTCTACGAGCAGTACTTC
TRBJ2-5 13 TRBV20-1 . . CSAGTGTQETQYF TGCAGTGCTGGAACAGGAACGCAAGAGACCCAGTACTTC